This TCR beta chain was recorded in a study of blood T cell repertoires in COVID-19. Study-wide background: Sites across the United States, Italy and Spain contributed samples from acute and convalescent COVID-19. From T cells, B-cell-depleted T cells, or PBMCs came the material, which was cDNA or gDNA.

The CDR3 runs to 17 residues. Trimming took off 4 bases at V and 2 bases at J, with 18 bases between the two ends. Germline V gene lookup returns CDR1 SGHAT and CDR2 FQNNGV. In the original analysis: Estimates of nucleated cell counts were drawn from the amplification of reference gene primers. Some clones are missing from TCRdb's copy, which holds only in-frame ones; the method was immunoSEQ multiplex PCR. V and J calls and clone size come straight from that table; D and trimming were deduced from the DNA. Of about 51,000 clones listed, 85% to 95% are singletons. The chain joins TRBV11-2 to TRBJ2-1; perhaps TRBD2 as D (7 bases). Sequenced: peripheral blood. The clonotype was recovered from a man between 50 and 59 years old with acute or convalescent COVID-19. The CDR3 spells CASSSARGGAAYNEQFF. DNA of the CDR3: TGTGCCAGCAGCTCTGCTAGGGGGGGGGCCGCCTACAATGAGCAGTTCTTC. Complete variable domain (other parts from reference TRBV11-2 and TRBJ2-1): EAGVAQSPRYKIIEKRQSVAFWCNPISGHATLYWYQQILGQGPKLLIQFQNNGVVDDSQLPKDRFSAERLKGVDSTLKIQPAKLEDSAVYLCASSSARGGAAYNEQFFGPGTRLTVL.